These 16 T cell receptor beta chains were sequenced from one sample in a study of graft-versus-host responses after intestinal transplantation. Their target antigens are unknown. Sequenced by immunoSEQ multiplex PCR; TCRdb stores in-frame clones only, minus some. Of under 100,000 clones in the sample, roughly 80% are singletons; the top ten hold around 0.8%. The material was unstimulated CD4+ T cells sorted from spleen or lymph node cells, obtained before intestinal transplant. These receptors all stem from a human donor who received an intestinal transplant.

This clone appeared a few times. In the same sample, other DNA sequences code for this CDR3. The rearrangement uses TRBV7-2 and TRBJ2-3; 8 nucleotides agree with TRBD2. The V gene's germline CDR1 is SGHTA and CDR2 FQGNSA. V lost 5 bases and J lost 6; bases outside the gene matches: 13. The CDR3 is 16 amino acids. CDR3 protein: CASSLRGTRLLDTQYF. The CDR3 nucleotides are TGTGCCAGCAGCCTACGAGGGACTAGGCTTTTGGATACGCAGTATTTT.

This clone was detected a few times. CDR3 DNA: TGTGCCTGGAGTTTACAGTATGGCTACACCTTC. Encoded protein: CAWSLQYGYTF. The genes are TRBV30 and TRBJ1-2; D unclear. Germline CDR1 is GTSNPN and CDR2 is SVGIG (reference sequence). V lost 2 bases and J lost 5, with 6 bases in between. This CDR3 has 11 residues.

The DNA of the CDR3 is TGTGCCAGCTCAGAGCGGGAGGGTATTCTCTACAATGAGCAGTTCTTC. Amino acid sequence: CASSEREGILYNEQFF. The chain is built from TRBV18 and TRBJ2-1, with 10 bases aligning to TRBD2. The CDR3 spans 16 residues. CDR1 and CDR2 from the germline V gene are KGHSH and LQKENI. The V and J ends lost 5 bases and 3 bases, in that order; junction bases with no gene match: 7.

The CDR3 here is CASGLVLAGSIDEQFF. The CDR3 DNA reads as TGTGCTAGTGGTTTGGTACTAGCGGGGTCGATAGATGAGCAGTTCTTC. The chain is built from TRBV12-5 and TRBJ2-1, with 10 bases identical to TRBD2. With V trimmed by 0 bases and J by 8 bases, 7 bases remained unmatched. The CDR3 extends over 16 amino acids. CDR1 LGHNT and CDR2 FRNRAP come from the germline V gene. The variable domain in full, completed from reference TRBV12-5 and TRBJ2-1, reads DARVTQTPRHKVTEMGQEVTMRCQPILGHNTVFWYRQTMMQGLELLAYFRNRAPLDDSGMPKDRFSAEMPDATLATLKIQPSEPRDSAVYFCASGLVLAGSIDEQFFGPGTRLTVL.

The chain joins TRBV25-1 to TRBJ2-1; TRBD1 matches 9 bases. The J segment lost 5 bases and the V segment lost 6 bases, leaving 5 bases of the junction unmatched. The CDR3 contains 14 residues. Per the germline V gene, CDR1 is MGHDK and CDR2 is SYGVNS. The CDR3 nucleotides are TGTGCCAGCAGCCGACAGGGGGGAAACAATGAGCAGTTCTTC. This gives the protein CASSRQGGNNEQFF.

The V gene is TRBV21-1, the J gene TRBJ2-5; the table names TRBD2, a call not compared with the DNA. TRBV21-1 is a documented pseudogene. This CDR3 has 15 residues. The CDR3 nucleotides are TGTGCCAGCAGCAGCCCTTTAGCGGGAGAAGAGACCCAGTACTTC. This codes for CASSSPLAGEETQYF.

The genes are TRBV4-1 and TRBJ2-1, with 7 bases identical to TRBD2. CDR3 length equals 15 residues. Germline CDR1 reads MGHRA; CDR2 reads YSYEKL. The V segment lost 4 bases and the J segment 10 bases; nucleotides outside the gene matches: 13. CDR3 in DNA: TGCGCCAGCAGCCCCCATGATGGGGGGGTCCAGGAGCAGTTCTTC. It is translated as CASSPHDGGVQEQFF.

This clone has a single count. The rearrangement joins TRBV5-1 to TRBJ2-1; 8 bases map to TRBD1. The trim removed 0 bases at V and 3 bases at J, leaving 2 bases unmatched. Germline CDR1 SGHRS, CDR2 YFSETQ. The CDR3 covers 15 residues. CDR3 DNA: TGCGCCAGCAGCTTGGTACAGGGGGTCTACAATGAGCAGTTCTTC. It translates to CASSLVQGVYNEQFF. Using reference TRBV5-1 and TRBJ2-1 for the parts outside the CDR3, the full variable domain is KAGVTQTPRYLIKTRGQQVTLSCSPISGHRSVSWYQQTPGQGLQFLFEYFSETQRNKGNFPGRFSGRQFSNSRSEMNVSTLELGDSALYLCASSLVQGVYNEQFFGPGTRLTVL.

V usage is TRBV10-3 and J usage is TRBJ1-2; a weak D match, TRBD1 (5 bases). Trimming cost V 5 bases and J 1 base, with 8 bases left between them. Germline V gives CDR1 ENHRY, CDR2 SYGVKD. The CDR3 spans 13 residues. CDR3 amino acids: CAISPGGNYGYTF. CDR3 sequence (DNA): TGTGCCATCAGTCCCGGGGGTAACTATGGCTACACCTTC.

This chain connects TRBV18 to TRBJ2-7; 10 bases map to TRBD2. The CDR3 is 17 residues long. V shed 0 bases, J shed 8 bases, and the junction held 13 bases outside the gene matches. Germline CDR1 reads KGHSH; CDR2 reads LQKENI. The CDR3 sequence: CASSPPQGTGLALKQYF. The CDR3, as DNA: TGTGCCAGCTCACCACCGCAGGGCACGGGACTAGCGCTCAAGCAGTACTTC. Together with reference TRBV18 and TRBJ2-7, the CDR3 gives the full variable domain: NAGVMQNPRHLVRRRGQEARLRCSPMKGHSHVYWYRQLPEEGLKFMVYLQKENIIDESGMPKERFSAEFPKEGPSILRIQQVVRGDSAAYFCASSPPQGTGLALKQYFGPGTRLTVT.

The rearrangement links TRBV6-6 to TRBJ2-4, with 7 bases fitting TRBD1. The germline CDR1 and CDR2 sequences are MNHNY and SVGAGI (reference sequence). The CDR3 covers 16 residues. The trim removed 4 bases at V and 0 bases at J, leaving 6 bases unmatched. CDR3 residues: CASSLGQSLAKNIQYF. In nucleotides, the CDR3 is TGTGCCAGCAGTTTGGGACAGTCCTTAGCCAAAAACATTCAGTACTTC.

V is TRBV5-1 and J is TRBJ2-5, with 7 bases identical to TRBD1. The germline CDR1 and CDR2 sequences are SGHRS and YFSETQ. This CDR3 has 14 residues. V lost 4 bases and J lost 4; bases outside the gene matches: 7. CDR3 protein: CASSITGVLETQYF. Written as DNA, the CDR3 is TGCGCCAGCAGCATCACAGGGGTGTTAGAGACCCAGTACTTC.

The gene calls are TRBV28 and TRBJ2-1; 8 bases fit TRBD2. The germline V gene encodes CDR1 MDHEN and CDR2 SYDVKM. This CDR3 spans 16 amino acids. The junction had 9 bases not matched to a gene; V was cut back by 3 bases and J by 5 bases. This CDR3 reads CASSFLRGRSNNEQFF. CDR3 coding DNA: TGTGCCAGCAGTTTCTTACGCGGGAGGAGTAACAATGAGCAGTTCTTC.

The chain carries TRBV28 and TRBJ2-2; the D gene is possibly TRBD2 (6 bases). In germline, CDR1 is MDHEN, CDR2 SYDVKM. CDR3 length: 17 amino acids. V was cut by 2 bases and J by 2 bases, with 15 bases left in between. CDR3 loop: CASSLRLGTFNTGELFF. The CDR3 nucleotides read TGTGCCAGCAGTTTAAGATTGGGGACTTTCAACACCGGGGAGCTGTTTTTT.

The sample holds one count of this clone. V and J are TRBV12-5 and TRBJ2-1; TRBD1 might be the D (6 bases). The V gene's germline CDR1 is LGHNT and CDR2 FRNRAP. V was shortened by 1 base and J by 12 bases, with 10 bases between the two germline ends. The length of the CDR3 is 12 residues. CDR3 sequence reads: CASGLADRRQFF. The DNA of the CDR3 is TGTGCTAGTGGTTTGGCAGACAGGAGGCAGTTCTTC.

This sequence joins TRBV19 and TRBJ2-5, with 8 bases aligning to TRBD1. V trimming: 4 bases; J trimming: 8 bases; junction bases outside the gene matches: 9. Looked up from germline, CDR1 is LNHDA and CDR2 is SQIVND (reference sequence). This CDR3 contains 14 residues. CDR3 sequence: CASSTSGTGGTQYF. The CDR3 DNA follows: TGTGCCAGTAGTACCTCGGGGACAGGAGGCACCCAGTACTTC.